A single sample gave rise to the 32 T cell receptor beta chains below, sequenced in a study of T cells in Graves' hyperthyroidism and ophthalmopathy. TCR beta CDR3 sequences were amplified from RNA transcripts. A first-round RT-PCR of the TCR CDR3 used the HTBI primer set. Each CDR3 protein is one row after TCRdb ran MiXCR on the multiplex PCR reads. The sample consists of roughly 600,000 distinct CDR3 sequences, 13% to 15% of them appearing once. The sample consisted of blood. The receptors were sampled from a woman in her fifties or sixties with Graves' ophthalmopathy.

This rearrangement joins TRBV29-1 to TRBJ2-7, with D unclear. Trimming shortened V by 4 bases and J by 7 bases, and 8 bases separated the two germline ends. From germline, CDR1 is SQVTM and CDR2 ANQGSEA. This CDR3 has 10 residues. In nucleotides, the CDR3 is TGCAGCGTTGGGGTCTCGGAGCAGTACTTC. It translates to CSVGVSEQYF.

This clonotype was found a few times. The rearrangement joins TRBV24-1 to TRBJ2-1, with 15 bases identical to TRBD2. The CDR3 contains 16 residues. CDR1 and CDR2 (germline): KGHDR, SFDVKD. The V gene end was trimmed by 4 bases and the J gene end by 9 bases; junction bases not matched to a gene: 6. CDR3 sequence: CATSDPGLAGGSEQFF. The CDR3 DNA is TGTGCCACCAGTGACCCGGGACTAGCGGGAGGAAGTGAGCAGTTCTTC.

This clonotype was picked up many times. CDR3 DNA: TGTGCCAGCCGCCAGGGCCAGGGCCCGGTCTCACCCCTCCACTTT. It specifies CASRQGQGPVSPLHF. The chain couples TRBV6-1 to TRBJ1-6; tentatively, D is TRBD1 (5 bases). Between the trimmed V and J ends, which lost 8 bases and 10 bases, there was a span of 21 bases. CDR3 size: 15 residues. Germline loops: CDR1 MNHNS, CDR2 SASEGT.

In its sample, this clonotype was seen many times. The CDR3 protein is CSAKGGQAGQPQHF. CDR3 in DNA: TGCAGTGCTAAGGGGGGGCAGGCTGGTCAGCCCCAGCATTTT. V gene TRBV20-1 combines with J gene TRBJ1-5, with a tentative D call TRBD1 (6 bases). The CDR3 consists of 14 residues. V lost 4 bases and J 6 bases, leaving 16 bases between the germline ends. CDR1 and CDR2 from the germline V gene are DFQATT and SNEGSKA (reference sequence).

The chain has TRBV24-1 and TRBJ2-1; D perhaps matches TRBD1 (5 bases). V lost 0 bases and J lost 1, with 18 bases in between. There are 19 residues in the CDR3. From germline, CDR1 is KGHDR and CDR2 SFDVKD. CDR3 protein: CATSDLLHQGEESYNEQFF. CDR3 DNA: TGTGCCACCAGTGATTTGCTACACCAGGGCGAAGAATCCTACAATGAGCAGTTCTTC.

This clonotype was detected only a few times. This chain uses TRBV5-1 with TRBJ1-4; D may be TRBD1 (5 bases). The CDR3 extends over 15 amino acids. Trimming left V 4 bases short and J 4 bases short, with 14 bases between. Germline loops: CDR1 SGHRS, CDR2 YFSETQ. The CDR3 nucleotides are TGCGCCAGCAGCCCCCGGGGACTGAATAATGAAAAACTGTTTTTT. It yields the protein CASSPRGLNNEKLFF.

A note on this clonotype: A much larger clone differs by one base, so this may be a read error. The chain carries TRBV7-8 and TRBJ1-4; D perhaps matches TRBD1 (6 bases). The CDR3 spans 15 residues. Germline-derived CDR1 and CDR2 are SGHVS and FQNEAQ. CDR3 sequence: CAGSLAQGVSEKLFF. CDR3 nucleotides: TGTGCCGGCAGCTTGGCACAGGGCGTGTCGGAAAAACTGTTTTTT.

In this sample, this clonotype turned up many times. The chain is built from TRBV20-1 and TRBJ2-4, with 13 bases matching TRBD2. The germline gives CDR1 DFQATT, CDR2 SNEGSKA (reference sequence). The CDR3 loop spans 15 amino acids. The junction had 5 bases not matched to a gene; V was cut back by 3 bases and J by 6 bases. The CDR3 spells CSASGTSGNPNIQYF. The CDR3 nucleotides read TGCAGTGCTAGCGGGACTAGCGGGAACCCAAACATTCAGTACTTC.

In this sample, this clonotype turned up many times. The CDR3: CASSLDVLQYEQYF. The CDR3 DNA sequence: TGTGCCAGCAGCTTAGACGTTTTACAATACGAGCAGTACTTC. The chain uses TRBV7-2 and TRBJ2-7; D not certain. The CDR3 spans 14 residues. Trimming shortened V by 1 base and J by 4 bases, and 11 bases separated the two germline ends. From germline, CDR1 is SGHTA and CDR2 FQGNSA.

Ten or more counts support this clonotype. V gene TRBV7-2 combines with J gene TRBJ2-1; D is undetermined. Per the germline V gene, CDR1 is SGHTA and CDR2 is FQGNSA. The V end was cut by 7 bases, the J end by 0 bases, with 13 bases between. The CDR3 covers 15 residues. The CDR3 nucleotides read TGTGCCAGCATCCCCTATCCCGTCTCCTACAATGAGCAGTTCTTC. The encoded protein is CASIPYPVSYNEQFF.

This clonotype was counted ten times or more. The gene calls are TRBV12-3 or TRBV12-4 and TRBJ2-4; no clear D gene. The V and J ends lost 5 bases and 0 bases respectively, with 8 bases between them. The CDR3 has 14 amino acids. CDR3 DNA: TGTGCCAGCAGTGAACTCCTAGCCAAAAACATTCAGTACTTC. Residues: CASSELLAKNIQYF.

This clonotype was recorded many times. The rearrangement joins TRBV2 to TRBJ1-3; 7 bases map to TRBD1. This CDR3 is 13 amino acids long. The V gene's germline CDR1 is SNHLY and CDR2 FYNNEI. V was clipped by 8 bases and J by 3 bases; unmatched bases: 4. The CDR3 spells CASQGDSGNTIYF. For the CDR3, the DNA is TGTGCCAGCCAAGGGGACAGTGGAAACACCATATATTTT.

The chain joins TRBV4-2 to TRBJ1-4; 9 nucleotides match TRBD1. The junction had 5 bases not matched to a gene; V was cut back by 2 bases and J by 1 base. This CDR3 comprises 17 residues. Germline CDR1 is LGHNA and CDR2 is YNFKEQ. The CDR3 region has the DNA TGTGCCAGCAGCCAAAACAGGGGGCGGCGAACTAATGAAAAACTGTTTTTT. Protein sequence: CASSQNRGRRTNEKLFF.

This clonotype appeared many times. The V call is TRBV20-1, the J call TRBJ2-2; TRBD2 matches at 10 bases. CDR1 and CDR2 (germline): DFQATT, SNEGSKA (reference sequence). V gave up 6 bases and J gave up 4 bases; unmatched junction bases: 5. This CDR3 has 14 residues. DNA for the CDR3: TGCAGTGCCCGTAGCGGGAGGCGCACCGGGGAGCTGTTTTTT. Its protein product is CSARSGRRTGELFF.

This clonotype was counted ten times or more. This chain links TRBV27 with TRBJ2-7, with 8 bases fitting TRBD1. The CDR3 contains 16 residues. Germline V gene sequence: CDR1 MNHEY, CDR2 SMNVEV (reference sequence). Unmatched junction bases numbered 12, after V lost 6 bases and J lost 2 bases. CDR3 DNA sequence: TGTGCCAGCAGGGGGATTAGACAGGGGAAAACCTACGAGCAGTACTTC. It encodes CASRGIRQGKTYEQYF.

This clonotype was counted only a few times. This chain links TRBV29-1 with TRBJ1-2; D remains unclear. V dropped 1 base and J dropped 8 bases, with 5 bases sitting between them. This CDR3 is 10 amino acids long. Germline V CDR1 and CDR2: SQVTM, ANQGSEA. CDR3 nucleotide sequence: TGCAGCGTTGAAGGGGTCGGCTACACCTTC. Encoded protein: CSVEGVGYTF.

This rearrangement joins TRBV30 to TRBJ2-1; D is unresolved. The germline CDR1 and CDR2 sequences are GTSNPN and SVGIG (reference sequence). V was clipped by 5 bases and J by 7 bases, with 9 bases between them. The CDR3 extends over 11 amino acids. CDR3 sequence reads: CAWAIINEQFF. CDR3 coding DNA: TGTGCCTGGGCTATAATAAATGAGCAGTTCTTC.

This clonotype was seen a handful of times. V gene TRBV28 combines with J gene TRBJ2-2, with D perhaps matching TRBD1 (5 bases). Germline CDR1 reads MDHEN; CDR2 reads SYDVKM. With 10 bases removed from V and 1 base from J, the gap between germline ends came to 19 bases. The CDR3 loop spans 16 amino acids. The DNA of the CDR3 is TGTGCCACATTAACACAGGTCCCCAGGAACACCGGGGAGCTGTTTTTT. Its protein is CATLTQVPRNTGELFF. The variable domain in full, completed from reference TRBV28 and TRBJ2-2, reads DVKVTQSSRYLVKRTGEKVFLECVQDMDHENMFWYRQDPGLGLRLIYFSYDVKMKEKGDIPEGYSVSREKKERFSLILESASTNQTSMYLCATLTQVPRNTGELFFGEGSRLTVL.

This clonotype has ten or more counts. V gene TRBV30 combines with J gene TRBJ1-2; D gene uncertain. CDR1 is GTSNPN, CDR2 SVGIG, per germline (reference sequence). Trimming pared 2 bases from V and 4 bases from J, leaving 11 bases between. The CDR3 loop spans 13 amino acids. Written as DNA, the CDR3 is TGTGCCTGGAGTCCGGAGGGTAGCTATGGCTACACCTTC. This gives the protein CAWSPEGSYGYTF.

The chain is built from TRBV2 and TRBJ2-5; a possible D gene is TRBD1 (6 bases). V lost 7 bases to trimming and J lost 7 bases, with 19 bases between them. From germline, CDR1 is SNHLY and CDR2 FYNNEI. The CDR3 runs 14 residues. The CDR3 protein is CASIVGPLGGTQYF. CDR3 coding DNA: TGTGCCAGCATAGTCGGTCCTCTAGGGGGGACCCAGTACTTC.

This clonotype was observed a few times. The chain employs TRBV19 and TRBJ2-7; 10 nucleotides align to TRBD2. Per the germline V gene, CDR1 is LNHDA and CDR2 is SQIVND (reference sequence). V lost 3 bases, J lost 3 bases, and 14 bases stayed unmatched. The CDR3 consists of 18 residues. The CDR3 DNA sequence: TGTGCCAGTAGTATCCTTTCTAGCGGGAGAGTTTCACGCTACGAGCAGTACTTC. Residues: CASSILSSGRVSRYEQYF.

The V gene is TRBV30, the J gene TRBJ1-1; tentatively, D is TRBD1 (6 bases). The V gene's germline CDR1 is GTSNPN and CDR2 SVGIG (reference sequence). The CDR3 loop spans 12 amino acids. V was trimmed by 4 bases and J by 7 bases, leaving 13 bases between them. The DNA of the CDR3 is TGTGCCTGGACAGGGGCCGGCCGTGAAGCTTTCTTT. It is translated as CAWTGAGREAFF. Full variable domain (outside the CDR3, taken from reference TRBV30 and TRBJ1-1): SQTIHQWPATLVQPVGSPLSLECTVEGTSNPNLYWYRQAAGRGLQLLFYSVGIGQISSEVPQNLSASRPQDRQFILSSKKLLLSDSGFYLCAWTGAGREAFFGQGTRLTVV.

Details on this clonotype: This could be a read error, since a much larger clone is one nucleotide away. The rearrangement joins TRBV7-2 to TRBJ1-5; TRBD1 matches at 7 bases. The CDR3 contains 14 residues. Germline V gene lookup returns CDR1 SGHTA and CDR2 FQGNSA. The CDR3 spells CASSPHRGNQPHHF. DNA for the CDR3: TGTGCCAGCAGCCCACACAGGGGAAATCAGCCCCATCATTTT.

In its sample, this clonotype was seen a few times. The chain employs TRBV6-1 and TRBJ2-7, with 8 positions matching TRBD2. CDR1 and CDR2 from the germline V gene are MNHNS and SASEGT. V lost 6 bases to trimming and J lost 0 bases; unmatched junction nucleotides: 4. The CDR3 has 14 residues. CDR3 sequence reads: CASRNGLASYEQYF. In DNA form, the CDR3 reads TGTGCCAGCAGAAACGGACTAGCCTCCTACGAGCAGTACTTC.

The CDR3 DNA reads as TGTGCCAGCAGTTATTCGTGGGGCGAATTGCGCGGGGAGCTGTTTTTT. This encodes CASSYSWGELRGELFF. V and J are TRBV6-6 and TRBJ2-2; D is possibly TRBD1 (5 bases). Between the trimmed V and J ends, which lost 3 bases and 7 bases, there was a span of 18 bases. Per germline, CDR1 MNHNY and CDR2 SVGAGI (reference sequence). This CDR3 is built from 16 residues.

There are many counts of this clonotype. The chain employs TRBV11-2 and TRBJ2-1; D is unclear. The germline V gene has CDR1 SGHAT and CDR2 FQNNGV. The CDR3 loop spans 12 amino acids. Trimming removed 2 bases from V and 8 bases from J, with 7 bases in between. CDR3 region: CASSLSGDEQFF. The CDR3 bases are TGTGCCAGCAGCTTAAGTGGGGATGAGCAGTTCTTC.

This clonotype was seen many times. This chain connects TRBV3-1 to TRBJ1-6; D call uncertain. The CDR3 consists of 12 residues. Trimming removed 0 bases at V and 13 bases at J, with 7 bases between. Germline lookup yields CDR1 LGHDT and CDR2 YNNKEL (reference sequence). Written as DNA, the CDR3 is TGTGCCAGCAGCCAAGATACCGCTCCCCTCCACTTT. Protein sequence: CASSQDTAPLHF.

This clonotype was detected ten times or more. The V gene is TRBV30, the J gene TRBJ2-7, with 9 bases identical to TRBD2. The germline gives CDR1 GTSNPN, CDR2 SVGIG (reference sequence). With V trimmed by 2 bases and J by 3 bases, 11 bases remained unmatched. CDR3 length equals 16 residues. CDR3 loop: CAWSPLAGPSVYEQYF. DNA of the CDR3: TGTGCCTGGAGTCCCCTAGCGGGACCCAGTGTCTACGAGCAGTACTTC.

The table lists this clonotype with many counts. CDR3 DNA sequence: TGTGCCAGCAGTTACTCGGTTCCTACCGGGGAGCTGTTTTTT. Translated, it gives CASSYSVPTGELFF. V and J are TRBV6-2 or TRBV6-3 and TRBJ2-2; D is ambiguous. Germline V CDR1 and CDR2: MNHEY, SVGEGT. V dropped 0 bases and J dropped 5 bases, with 7 bases sitting between them. The CDR3 runs 14 residues.

This chain uses TRBV4-3 with TRBJ2-3; no clear D. This CDR3 has 18 residues. V lost 0 bases, J lost 0 bases, and 16 bases lay in between. In germline, CDR1 is LGHNA, CDR2 YSLEER. This CDR3 reads CASSQDFLMDLSTDTQYF. As DNA, the CDR3 is TGCGCCAGCAGCCAAGACTTTTTAATGGACCTTAGCACAGATACGCAGTATTTT.

A word on this clonotype: Since a much larger clone is just one base distant, this may be a read error. This rearrangement joins TRBV5-1 to TRBJ2-7; 7 bases are shared with TRBD1. V shed 0 bases and J 0 bases; nucleotides not matched to a gene: 12. The CDR3 is 18 amino acids. Germline V gives CDR1 SGHRS, CDR2 YFSETQ. CDR3 region: CASSLEYSVWDSSYEQYF. CDR3 coding DNA: TGCGCCAGCAGCTTGGAATACAGTGTGTGGGACAGCTCCTACGAGCAGTACTTC.

This chain uses TRBV4-2 with TRBJ1-5; D gene uncertain. CDR1 and CDR2 from the germline V gene are LGHNA and YNFKEQ. The V and J ends lost 5 bases and 0 bases respectively, with 11 bases between them. This CDR3 is 15 amino acids long. This CDR3 reads CASSETANSNQPQHF. The CDR3 coding sequence is TGTGCCAGCAGCGAAACAGCGAATAGCAATCAGCCCCAGCATTTT.